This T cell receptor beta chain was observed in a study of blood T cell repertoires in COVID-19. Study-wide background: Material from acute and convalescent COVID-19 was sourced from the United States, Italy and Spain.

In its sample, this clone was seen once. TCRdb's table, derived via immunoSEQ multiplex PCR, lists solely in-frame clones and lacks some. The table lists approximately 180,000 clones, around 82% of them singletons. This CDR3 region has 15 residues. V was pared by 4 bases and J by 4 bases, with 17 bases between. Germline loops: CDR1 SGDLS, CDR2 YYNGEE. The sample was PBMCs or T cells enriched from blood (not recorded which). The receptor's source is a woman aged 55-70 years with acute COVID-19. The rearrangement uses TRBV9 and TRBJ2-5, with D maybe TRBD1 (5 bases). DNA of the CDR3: TGTGCCAGCAGCCCGGACCAGGGCATCCGAGAGACCCAGTACTTC. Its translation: CASSPDQGIRETQYF.